What follows is one T cell receptor beta chain and its context. No antigen is known for it. The data belong to a study of OX40 agonist ivuxolimab in advanced cancers. Study information: Earlier anti-PD-1, anti-PD-L1 or anti-CTLA-4 therapy was permitted; 40% had received some. Study-level results: Low normalized clonal expansion also occurred in some nonresponding patients.

Libraries were prepared by immunoSEQ multiplex PCR; TCRdb keeps only in-frame clonotypes and omits some of them. The sample contains fewer than 70,000 clones, around nine tenths of which appear only once. V was pared by 8 bases and J by 1 base, with 6 bases of the junction left unmatched. This CDR3 has 14 amino acids. Germline V CDR1 and CDR2: SQVTM, ANQGSEA. This sequence was found in an adult with an advanced solid tumor such as melanoma, head and neck, liver or kidney cancer. The starting material was CD4+ or CD8+ T cells sorted from blood, obtained in a trial of the OX40 agonist ivuxolimab. The chain joins TRBV29-1 to TRBJ2-3; 10 bases line up with TRBD1. CDR3 sequence reads: CSIRDRGRTDTQYF. The CDR3 DNA is TGCAGCATCCGGGACAGGGGACGCACAGATACGCAGTATTTT.